This T cell receptor (beta chain) was captured in a study of graft-versus-host responses after intestinal transplantation. Whole-study context: Recipients were given multivisceral, liver-intestinal, or isolated intestinal transplants. Recipients across the board were started on anti-thymocyte globulin induction, then kept on tacrolimus and steroids for two to three years.

Sequenced by immunoSEQ multiplex PCR; TCRdb stores in-frame clones only, minus some. The table lists 45,000 to 50,000 clones, just under 95% of them singletons, with around 6.1% in the top ten. Overall study findings and caveats: Detected in recipient marrow were GvH clones, some of which were first observed in ileum or blood.

Note on this clone: Its matching antigen is unknown.

Per the germline V gene, CDR1 is MDHEN and CDR2 is SYDVKM. V was pared by 2 bases and J by 6 bases, with 6 bases of the junction left unmatched. The CDR3 runs 14 residues. The sequence derives from a human patient who received an intestinal transplant, so some T cells may come from the graft donor. Source: PBMCs, taken roughly 760 days after a first intestinal transplant, on the day of a second. The gene calls are TRBV28 and TRBJ1-2; 7 nucleotides line up with TRBD1. CDR3 amino acids: CASSLSDRDDGYTF. The CDR3 region has the DNA TGTGCCAGCAGTTTAAGCGACAGGGATGATGGCTACACCTTC.